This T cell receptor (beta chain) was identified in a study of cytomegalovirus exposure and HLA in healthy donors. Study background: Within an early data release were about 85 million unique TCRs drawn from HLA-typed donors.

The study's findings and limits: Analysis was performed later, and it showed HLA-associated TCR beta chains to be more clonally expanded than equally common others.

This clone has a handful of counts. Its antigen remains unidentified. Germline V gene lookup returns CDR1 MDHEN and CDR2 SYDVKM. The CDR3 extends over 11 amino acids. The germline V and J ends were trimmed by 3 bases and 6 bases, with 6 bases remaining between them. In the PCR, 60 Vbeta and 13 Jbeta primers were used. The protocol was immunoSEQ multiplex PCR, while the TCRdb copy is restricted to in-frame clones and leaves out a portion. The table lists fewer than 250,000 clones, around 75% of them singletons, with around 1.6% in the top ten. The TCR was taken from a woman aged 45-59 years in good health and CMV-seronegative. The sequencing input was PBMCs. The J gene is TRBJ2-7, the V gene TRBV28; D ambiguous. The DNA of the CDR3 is TGTGCCAGCAGTTTCCTAGGCGAGCAGTACTTC. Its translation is CASSFLGEQYF. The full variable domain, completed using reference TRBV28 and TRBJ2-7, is DVKVTQSSRYLVKRTGEKVFLECVQDMDHENMFWYRQDPGLGLRLIYFSYDVKMKEKGDIPEGYSVSREKKERFSLILESASTNQTSMYLCASSFLGEQYFGPGTRLTVT.